This TCR beta chain was found in a study of shared clonotypes between healthy human individuals. Background on the study: The cohort had a couple of women and a few men, ages 18 to 49.

Study-wide findings and caveats: Compared with clonotypes that all four donors shared, non-shared clonotypes had lower generation probabilities.

The V gene's germline CDR1 is SQVTM and CDR2 ANQGSEA. The CDR3 is 14 amino acids. Between the trimmed V and J ends, which lost 3 bases and 8 bases, there was a span of 17 bases. A note on this clone: What it recognizes is unknown.

Sequencing was performed with immunoSEQ multiplex PCR; in TCRdb, only in-frame clones are kept and a portion is missing. The sample carries roughly 500,000 clones, about 96% recorded once. The chain combines TRBV29-1 with TRBJ2-1; D might be TRBD2 (7 bases). The sequenced material came from naive CD4+ T cells sorted from blood. Sample subset: CD45RA+ positively selected. The sequence came from a woman in her twenties or thirties in good health. The CDR3 loop reads CSVDWGGQKDEQFF. CDR3 DNA: TGCAGCGTTGATTGGGGGGGCCAAAAGGATGAGCAGTTCTTC.